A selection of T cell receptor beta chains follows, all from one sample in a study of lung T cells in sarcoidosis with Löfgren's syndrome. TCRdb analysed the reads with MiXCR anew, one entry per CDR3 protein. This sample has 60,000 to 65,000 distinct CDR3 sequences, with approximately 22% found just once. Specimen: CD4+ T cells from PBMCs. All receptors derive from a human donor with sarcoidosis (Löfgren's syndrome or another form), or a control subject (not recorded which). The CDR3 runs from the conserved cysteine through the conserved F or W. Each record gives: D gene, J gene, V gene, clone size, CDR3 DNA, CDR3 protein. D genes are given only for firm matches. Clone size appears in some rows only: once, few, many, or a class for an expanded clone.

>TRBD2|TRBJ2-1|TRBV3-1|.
TGTGCCAGCAGCCACCCATCCCCGCTAGCGGGCTACAATGAGCAGTTCTTC
CASSHPSPLAGYNEQFF
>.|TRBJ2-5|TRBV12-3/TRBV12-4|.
TGTGCCAGCAGTTTAGCGGGAAGGGGGCAAGAGACCCAGTACTTC
CASSLAGRGQETQYF
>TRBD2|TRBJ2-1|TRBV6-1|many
TGTGCCAGCCGAGGGGCTAGCGGGGGGGCCGAGCAGTTCTTC
CASRGASGGAEQFF
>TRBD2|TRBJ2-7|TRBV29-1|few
TGCAGCGTTGCGAAAGGACTAGTGGGCGAGCAGTACTTC
CSVAKGLVGEQYF
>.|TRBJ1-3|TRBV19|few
TGTGCCGCAGTCGGAGGCTCATCTGGAAACACCATATATTTT
CAAVGGSSGNTIYF
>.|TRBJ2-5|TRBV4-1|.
TGCGCCAGCAGCCGAGGCCCCTTGGAGACCCAGTACTTC
CASSRGPLETQYF
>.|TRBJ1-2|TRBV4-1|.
TGCGCCAGCAGCCAAGAGATCCGTGGCCTTGGCTACACCTTC
CASSQEIRGLGYTF
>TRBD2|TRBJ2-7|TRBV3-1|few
TGTGCCAGCTCGGCGGGAGGGACTAGCGGGTCTCGCCTCGACTTC
CASSAGGTSGSRLDF
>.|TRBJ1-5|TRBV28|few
TGTGCCAGCAGTTTAGGTACAGGGATGAGTCAGCCCCAGCATTTT
CASSLGTGMSQPQHF
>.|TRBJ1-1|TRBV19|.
TGTGCCAGTAGTAACAGAGCCAGGGAGAACACTGAAGCTTTCTTT
CASSNRARENTEAFF
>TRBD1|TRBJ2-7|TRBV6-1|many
TGTGCCAGCAGTTTCGACAGGGGCCAGACCTACGAGCAGTACTTC
CASSFDRGQTYEQYF
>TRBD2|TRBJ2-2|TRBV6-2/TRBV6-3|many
TGTGCCAGCAGTTACGCCTCGACGGGACTAGCGCTCACCGGGGAGCTGTTTTTT
CASSYASTGLALTGELFF
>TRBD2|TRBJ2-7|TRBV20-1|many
TGCAGTGCTCGCCACCTGACTAGCGGGAAGTACGAGCAGTACTTC
CSARHLTSGKYEQYF
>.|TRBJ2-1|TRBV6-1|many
TGTGCCGGGCTGACCTGCTCCTACAATGAGCAGTTCTTC
CAGLTCSYNEQFF
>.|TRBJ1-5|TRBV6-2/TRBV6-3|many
TGTGCCAGCGGTGACGGAGGGTATCAGCCCCAGCATTTT
CASGDGGYQPQHF